The T cell receptor beta chain described here comes from a study of cytomegalovirus exposure and HLA in healthy donors. In the PCR, 60 Vbeta and 13 Jbeta primers were used. This table comes from immunoSEQ multiplex PCR, and its TCRdb copy is limited to in-frame clones, with some not included. The sample yields 85,000 to 100,000 clones, roughly 60% seen once. A remark on this clone: The antigen is undetermined.

Germline CDR1 and CDR2: MNHEY and SVGAGI. With V trimmed by 8 bases and J by 3 bases, 6 bases remained unmatched. This CDR3 contains 14 residues. Regarding the study as a whole: An assumption of roughly uniform sequencing depth across donors underlay the presence/absence analyses. Later work associated over 15,000 TCR beta sequences with HLA alleles at 0.05 false discovery rate.

This chain uses TRBV6-5 with TRBJ2-1, with 8 bases lining up with TRBD2. Sequenced sample: PBMCs. The TCR comes from a human donor in good health. CDR3 nucleotide sequence: TGTGCCAGCCGGCGGGAGGTGGGCTACAATGAGCAGTTCTTC. Amino acid sequence: CASRREVGYNEQFF.